This T cell receptor (beta chain) was observed in a study of T cell repertoires in cytomegalovirus infection. The sample holds many counts of this clonotype. TCRdb re-called the reads with MiXCR, one entry per CDR3 protein. The profile shows under 95,000 distinct CDR3 sequences, under 4.5% of them singletons. The CDR3 has 13 residues. V lost 1 base and J 5 bases, leaving 8 bases between the germline ends. The germline CDR1 and CDR2 sequences are MGHRA and YSYEKL. Material: PBMCs. This clonotype originated in a human donor in good health (CMV status not recorded). Some clones in this sample may be carry-over from other donors' samples. The chain combines TRBV4-1 with TRBJ1-1; D gene uncertain. The CDR3 coding sequence is TGCGCCAGCAGCCAAGCTCCCTGGACTGAAGCTTTCTTT. As protein: CASSQAPWTEAFF.